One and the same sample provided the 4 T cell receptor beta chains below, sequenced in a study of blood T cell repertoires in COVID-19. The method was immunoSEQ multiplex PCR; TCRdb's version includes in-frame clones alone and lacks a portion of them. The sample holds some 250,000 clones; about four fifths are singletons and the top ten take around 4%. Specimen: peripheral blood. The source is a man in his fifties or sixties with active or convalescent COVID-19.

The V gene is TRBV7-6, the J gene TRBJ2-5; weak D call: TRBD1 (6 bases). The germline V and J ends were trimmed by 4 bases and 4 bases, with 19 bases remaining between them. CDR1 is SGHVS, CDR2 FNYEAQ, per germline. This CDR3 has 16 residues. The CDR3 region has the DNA TGTGCCAGCAGCTACACAGGGTATATTGGTCGAGAGACCCAGTACTTC. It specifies CASSYTGYIGRETQYF.

The CDR3 sequence: CASSQSGLPPSNQPQHF. CDR3 in DNA: TGTGCCAGCAGCCAATCGGGGCTCCCACCATCCAATCAGCCCCAGCATTTT. The gene calls are TRBV16 and TRBJ1-5; D is perhaps TRBD1 (5 bases). The V and J ends lost 0 bases and 3 bases respectively, with 15 bases between them. Germline assignment: CDR1 KGHSY and CDR2 FQNENV. CDR3 length: 17 residues.

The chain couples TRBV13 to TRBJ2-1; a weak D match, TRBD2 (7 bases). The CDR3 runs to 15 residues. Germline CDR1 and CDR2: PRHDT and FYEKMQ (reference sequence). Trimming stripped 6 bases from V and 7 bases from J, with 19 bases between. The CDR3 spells CASRRGGALGNEQFF. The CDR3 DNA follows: TGTGCCAGCAGAAGGGGGGGGGCTTTGGGAAATGAGCAGTTCTTC.

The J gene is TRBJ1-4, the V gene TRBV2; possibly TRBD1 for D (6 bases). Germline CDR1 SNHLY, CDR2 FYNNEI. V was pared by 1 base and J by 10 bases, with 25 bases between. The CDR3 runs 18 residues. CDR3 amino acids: CASSEVLLAGDLPAKLFF. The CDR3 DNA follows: TGTGCCAGCAGTGAAGTCCTATTGGCAGGGGACCTCCCAGCAAAACTGTTTTTT.